This TCR beta chain came from a study of shared clonotypes between healthy human individuals. At the level of the study: Samples came from a couple of female and three male donors aged 18 to 49. Each donor contributed plates that comprised three CD4 naive, three CD4 memory, two CD8 naive and one CD8 memory.

This CDR3 spans 14 amino acids. CDR1 and CDR2 from the germline V gene are SGHRS and YFSETQ. V was cut by 4 bases and J by 10 bases, with 15 bases left in between. Naivety among CD8 cells was defined by CD45RO negativity and positive CCR7 selection, thereby excluding terminally differentiated effector memory CD45RA+ cells. The study ran the assay at deep level. Repertoires were generated with immunoSEQ multiplex PCR, while TCRdb's copy carries only in-frame clones and drops some. The table has about 2 million clones, over 85% seen once. The chain has TRBV5-1 and TRBJ1-6, with D perhaps matching TRBD1 (6 bases). The sequence was collected from a man aged 18 to 35 in good health. The material sequenced was naive CD8+ T cells sorted from blood. DNA of the CDR3: TGCGCCAGCAGCCCACCGGACAGTGGCTCACCCCTCCACTTT. Translation: CASSPPDSGSPLHF. The full variable domain, in which reference TRBV5-1 and TRBJ1-6 provide the parts outside the CDR3, is KAGVTQTPRYLIKTRGQQVTLSCSPISGHRSVSWYQQTPGQGLQFLFEYFSETQRNKGNFPGRFSGRQFSNSRSEMNVSTLELGDSALYLCASSPPDSGSPLHFGNGTRLTVT.